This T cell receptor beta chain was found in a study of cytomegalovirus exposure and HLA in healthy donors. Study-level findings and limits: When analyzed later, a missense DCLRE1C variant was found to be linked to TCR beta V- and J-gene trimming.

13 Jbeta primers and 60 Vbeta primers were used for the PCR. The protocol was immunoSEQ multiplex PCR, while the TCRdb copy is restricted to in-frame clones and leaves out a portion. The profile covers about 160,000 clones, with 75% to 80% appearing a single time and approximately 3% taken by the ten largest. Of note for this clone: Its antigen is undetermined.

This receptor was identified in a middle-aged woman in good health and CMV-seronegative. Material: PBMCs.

In DNA, the CDR3 is TGTGCCAGCAGCTTCAAAATCGGGACAGGGGTGGAGACCCAGTACTTC. This sequence encodes CASSFKIGTGVETQYF. The chain joins TRBV11-2 to TRBJ2-5; TRBD1 matches at 10 bases. Germline V gene lookup returns CDR1 SGHAT and CDR2 FQNNGV. The V gene end was trimmed by 3 bases and the J gene end by 5 bases; junction bases not matched to a gene: 9. This CDR3 comprises 16 residues.